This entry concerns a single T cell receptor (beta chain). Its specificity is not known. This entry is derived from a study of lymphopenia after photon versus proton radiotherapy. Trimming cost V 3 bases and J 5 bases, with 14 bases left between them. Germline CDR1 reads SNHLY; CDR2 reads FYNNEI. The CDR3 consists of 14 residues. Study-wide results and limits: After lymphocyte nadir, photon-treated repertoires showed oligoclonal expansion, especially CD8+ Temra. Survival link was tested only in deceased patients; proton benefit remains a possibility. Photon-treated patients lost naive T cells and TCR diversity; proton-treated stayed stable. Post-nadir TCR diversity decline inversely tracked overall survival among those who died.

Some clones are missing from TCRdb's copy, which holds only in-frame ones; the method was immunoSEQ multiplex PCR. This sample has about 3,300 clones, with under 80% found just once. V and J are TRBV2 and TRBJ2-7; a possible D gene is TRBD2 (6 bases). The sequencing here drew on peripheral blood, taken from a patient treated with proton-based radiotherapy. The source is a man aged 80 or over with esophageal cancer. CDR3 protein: CASSDSGSLNEQYF. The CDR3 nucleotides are TGTGCCAGCAGTGATAGCGGTAGCCTAAACGAGCAGTACTTC. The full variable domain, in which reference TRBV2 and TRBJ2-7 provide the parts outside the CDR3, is EPEVTQTPSHQVTQMGQEVILRCVPISNHLYFYWYRQILGQKVEFLVSFYNNEISEKSEIFDDQFSVERPDGSNFTLKIRSTKLEDSAMYFCASSDSGSLNEQYFGPGTRLTVT.